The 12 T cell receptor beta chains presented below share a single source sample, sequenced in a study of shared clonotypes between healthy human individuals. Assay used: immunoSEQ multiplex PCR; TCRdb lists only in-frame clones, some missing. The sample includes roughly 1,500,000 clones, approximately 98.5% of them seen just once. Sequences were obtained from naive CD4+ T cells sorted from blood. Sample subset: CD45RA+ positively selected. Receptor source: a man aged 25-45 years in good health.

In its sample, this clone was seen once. CDR3 sequence reads: CATSRDLTRASYEQYF. In DNA form, the CDR3 reads TGTGCCACCAGCAGAGATTTGACCAGGGCTTCCTACGAGCAGTACTTC. This chain connects TRBV15 to TRBJ2-7; possible D gene TRBD1, 5 bases. Looked up from germline, CDR1 is LNHNV and CDR2 is YYDKDF (reference sequence). The CDR3 runs to 16 residues. V shed 0 bases and J shed 1 base, with 13 bases lying between them.

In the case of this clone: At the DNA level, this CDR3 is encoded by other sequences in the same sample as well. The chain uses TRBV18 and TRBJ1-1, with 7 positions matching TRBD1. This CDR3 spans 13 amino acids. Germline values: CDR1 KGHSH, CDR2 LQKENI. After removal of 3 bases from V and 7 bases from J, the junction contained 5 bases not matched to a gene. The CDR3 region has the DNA TGTGCCAGCTCACCTAAACAGGGGATTGAAGCTTTCTTT. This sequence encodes CASSPKQGIEAFF.

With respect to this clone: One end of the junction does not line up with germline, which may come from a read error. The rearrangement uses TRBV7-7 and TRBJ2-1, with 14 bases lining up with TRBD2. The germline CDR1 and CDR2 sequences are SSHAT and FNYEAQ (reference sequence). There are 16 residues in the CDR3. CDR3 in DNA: TGTGCTAGCAGCCCCGCGGGACTAGCGGGAGTAGATGAGCAGTTCTTC. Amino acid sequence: CASSPAGLAGVDEQFF.

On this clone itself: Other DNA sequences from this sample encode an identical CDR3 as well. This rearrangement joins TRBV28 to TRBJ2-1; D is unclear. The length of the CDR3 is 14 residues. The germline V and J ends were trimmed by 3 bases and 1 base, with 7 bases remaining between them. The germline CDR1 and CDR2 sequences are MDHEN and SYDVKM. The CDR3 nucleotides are TGTGCCAGCAGTTTGACCGGATCCTACAATGAGCAGTTCTTC. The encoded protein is CASSLTGSYNEQFF.

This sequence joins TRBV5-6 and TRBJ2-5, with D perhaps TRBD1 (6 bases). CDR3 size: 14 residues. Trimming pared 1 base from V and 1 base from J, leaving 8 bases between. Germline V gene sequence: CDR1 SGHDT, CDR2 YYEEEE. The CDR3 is CASSLTGIQETQYF. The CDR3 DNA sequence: TGTGCCAGCAGCTTGACAGGGATCCAAGAGACCCAGTACTTC.

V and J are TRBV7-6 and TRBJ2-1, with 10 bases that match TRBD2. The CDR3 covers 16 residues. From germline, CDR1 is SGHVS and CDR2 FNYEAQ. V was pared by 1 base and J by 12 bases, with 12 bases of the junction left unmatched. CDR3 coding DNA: TGTGCCAGCAGCTTAGGTGCGGCTAGCGGGAGTCATCGGCAGTTCTTC. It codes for CASSLGAASGSHRQFF.

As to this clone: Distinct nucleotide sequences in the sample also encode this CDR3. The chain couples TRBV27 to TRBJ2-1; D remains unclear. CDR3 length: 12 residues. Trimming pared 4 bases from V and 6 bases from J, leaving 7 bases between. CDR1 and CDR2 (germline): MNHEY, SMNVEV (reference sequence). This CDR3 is CASSWRGNEQFF. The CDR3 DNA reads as TGTGCCAGCAGTTGGCGAGGCAATGAGCAGTTCTTC.

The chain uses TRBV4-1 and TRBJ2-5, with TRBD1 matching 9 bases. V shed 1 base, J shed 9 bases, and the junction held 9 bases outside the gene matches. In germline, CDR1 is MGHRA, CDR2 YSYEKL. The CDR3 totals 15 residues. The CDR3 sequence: CASSQGTGVREAQYF. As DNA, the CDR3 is TGCGCCAGCAGCCAAGGGACAGGGGTCCGGGAGGCCCAGTACTTC.

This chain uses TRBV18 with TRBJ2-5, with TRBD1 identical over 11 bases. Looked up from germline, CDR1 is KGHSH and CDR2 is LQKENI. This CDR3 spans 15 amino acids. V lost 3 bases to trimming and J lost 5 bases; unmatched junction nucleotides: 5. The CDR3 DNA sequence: TGTGCCAGCTCACCTCGGACAGGGGGCACCGAGACCCAGTACTTC. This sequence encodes CASSPRTGGTETQYF.

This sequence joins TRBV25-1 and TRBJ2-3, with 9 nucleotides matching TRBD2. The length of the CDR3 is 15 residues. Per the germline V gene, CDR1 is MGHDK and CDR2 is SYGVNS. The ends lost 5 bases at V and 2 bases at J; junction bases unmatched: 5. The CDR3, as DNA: TGTGCCAGCAGTATGACTAGCGGATTCACAGATACGCAGTATTTT. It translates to CASSMTSGFTDTQYF.

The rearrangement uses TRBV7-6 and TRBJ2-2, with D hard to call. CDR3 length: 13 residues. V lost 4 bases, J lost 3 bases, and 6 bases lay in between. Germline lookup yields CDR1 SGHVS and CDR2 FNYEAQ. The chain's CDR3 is CASSSLYTGELFF. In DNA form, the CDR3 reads TGTGCCAGCAGCTCCCTCTACACCGGGGAGCTGTTTTTT.

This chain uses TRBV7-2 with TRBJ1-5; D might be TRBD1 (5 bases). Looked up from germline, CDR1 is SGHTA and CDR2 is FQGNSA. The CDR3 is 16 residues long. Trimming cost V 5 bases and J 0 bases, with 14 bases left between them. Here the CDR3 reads CASSAGTRASNQPQHF. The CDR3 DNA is TGTGCCAGCAGCGCGGGTACCAGGGCTAGCAATCAGCCCCAGCATTTT.